This T cell receptor (beta chain) derives from a study of T cell changes during pregnancy in multiple sclerosis. Here immunoSEQ multiplex PCR was the method, and the copy in TCRdb shows in-frame clones only, minus some. The sample has approximately 50,000 clones, around 94% seen once; the top ten hold just over 0.65%. Trimming took 0 bases from V and 4 from J, leaving 25 bases between them. Germline loops: CDR1 SGHRS, CDR2 YFSETQ. This CDR3 is built from 19 residues. This TCR was recovered from a female donor with multiple sclerosis, enrolled in a pregnancy study. Sequencing used CD4+ T cells from peripheral blood mononuclear cells, obtained in the third trimester of pregnancy. The chain carries TRBV5-1 and TRBJ1-2, with D possibly TRBD1 on 5 matching bases. CDR3: CASSLEGLGGGTTTYGYTF. The CDR3 DNA reads TGCGCCAGCAGCTTGGAGGGTTTGGGGGGTGGCACCACTACCTATGGCTACACCTTC.